Presented here are 18 T cell receptor beta chains from one specimen sequenced in a study of cytotoxic CD8 clonotypes in ibrutinib-treated CLL. The method was immunoSEQ multiplex PCR; TCRdb's version includes in-frame clones alone and lacks a portion of them. The repertoire holds 330,000 or so clones, approximately 67% seen once, with roughly 6% in the top ten. The source material was PBMCs, sampled after 36 months of ibrutinib treatment. These receptors all come from a human donor with chronic lymphocytic leukemia.

This chain uses TRBV9 with TRBJ2-2; 9 bases are shared with TRBD2. V was pared by 0 bases and J by 6 bases, with 18 bases of the junction left unmatched. Germline loops: CDR1 SGDLS, CDR2 YYNGEE. The CDR3 spans 20 residues. The CDR3 spells CASSVADGLAGGPSAGELFF. The CDR3 DNA is TGTGCCAGCAGCGTAGCGGACGGTTTGGCGGGAGGGCCCTCAGCCGGGGAGCTGTTTTTT.

The rearrangement uses TRBV19 and TRBJ1-6, with 7 bases matching TRBD1. V trimming: 6 bases; J trimming: 10 bases; junction bases outside the gene matches: 6. The CDR3 loop spans 13 amino acids. Germline CDR1 and CDR2: LNHDA and SQIVND (reference sequence). For the CDR3, the DNA is TGTGCCAGTAGCCATGACAGGGCCTCACCCCTCCACTTT. Protein sequence: CASSHDRASPLHF.

The chain combines TRBV2 with TRBJ2-3; TRBD1 is a possible D gene (5 bases). Germline values: CDR1 SNHLY, CDR2 FYNNEI. The V gene lost 7 bases and the J gene lost 2 bases, with 10 bases spanning the gap. The CDR3 length is 13 residues. The DNA of the CDR3 is TGTGCCAGCACGCAGGGTCACACAGATACGCAGTATTTT. Its protein product is CASTQGHTDTQYF. Based on the CDR3 plus reference TRBV2 and TRBJ2-3, the full variable domain is EPEVTQTPSHQVTQMGQEVILRCVPISNHLYFYWYRQILGQKVEFLVSFYNNEISEKSEIFDDQFSVERPDGSNFTLKIRSTKLEDSAMYFCASTQGHTDTQYFGPGTRLTVL.

The chain couples TRBV19 to TRBJ1-4, with TRBD1 as a possible D gene (5 bases). The CDR3 runs 15 residues. Trimming cost V 4 bases and J 0 bases, with 9 bases left between them. Germline CDR1 is LNHDA and CDR2 is SQIVND (reference sequence). The CDR3 loop reads CASSTDSATNEKLFF. As DNA, the CDR3 is TGTGCCAGTAGTACCGACAGTGCAACTAATGAAAAACTGTTTTTT.

The CDR3 loop is CASSLARVSGEQFF. CDR3 nucleotides: TGTGCCAGCAGCTTAGCGAGGGTGAGTGGTGAGCAGTTCTTC. The chain recombines TRBV7-2 with TRBJ2-1, with a possible D match to TRBD2 (5 bases). V was shortened by 0 bases and J by 9 bases, with 12 bases between the two germline ends. CDR3 length: 14 residues. CDR1 and CDR2 from the germline V gene are SGHTA and FQGNSA.

This clone was found once. V is TRBV10-3 and J is TRBJ1-2; 11 bases align to TRBD1. Losses at the gene ends were 10 bases for V and 6 bases for J; bases not matched to a gene: 13. This CDR3 is built from 15 residues. Per the germline V gene, CDR1 is ENHRY and CDR2 is SYGVKD. The CDR3 here is CATRRDRGTEDGYTF. The CDR3 nucleotides read TGTGCCACCCGCCGGGACAGGGGGACGGAGGATGGCTACACCTTC.

The rearrangement links TRBV7-6 to TRBJ2-7, with 8 bases that match TRBD2. There are 16 residues in the CDR3. J was trimmed by 4 bases and V by 2 bases; bases with no gene match: 10. Germline values: CDR1 SGHVS, CDR2 FNYEAQ. The CDR3 here is CASSLKLAGERYEQYF. Here the CDR3 DNA reads TGTGCCAGCAGCTTAAAGCTAGCGGGCGAAAGATACGAGCAGTACTTC. Together with reference TRBV7-6 and TRBJ2-7, the CDR3 gives the full variable domain: GAGVSQSPRYKVTKRGQDVALRCDPISGHVSLYWYRQALGQGPEFLTYFNYEAQQDKSGLPNDRFSAERPEGSISTLTIQRTEQRDSAMYRCASSLKLAGERYEQYFGPGTRLTVT.

The chain couples TRBV19 to TRBJ2-1; 10 bases agree with TRBD2. The V gene's germline CDR1 is LNHDA and CDR2 SQIVND (reference sequence). The CDR3 is 15 amino acids. V gave up 7 bases and J gave up 7 bases; unmatched junction bases: 10. The CDR3 DNA sequence: TGTGCCAGTACCAAGAGCGGGAGGGTAGTGAATGAGCAGTTCTTC. Translated: CASTKSGRVVNEQFF.

This clone was recorded once. J is TRBJ1-5 and V is TRBV21-1. TRBV21-1 is deemed a pseudogene. This CDR3 spans 16 amino acids. CDR3 region: CASSKAWEYSNQPQHF. CDR3 DNA sequence: TGTGCCAGCAGCAAAGCGTGGGAGTATAGCAATCAGCCCCAGCATTTT.

The chain links TRBV4-3 to TRBJ1-1; D gene ambiguous. CDR1 LGHNA and CDR2 YSLEER come from the germline V gene. This CDR3 contains 17 residues. The V end lost 1 base, the J end lost 4 bases, and 19 bases lay between the germline ends. CDR3 in amino acids: CASSQARGRGMGTEAFF. CDR3 DNA: TGCGCCAGCAGCCAAGCCCGCGGGAGAGGGATGGGCACTGAAGCTTTCTTT.

The chain joins TRBV7-6 to TRBJ2-2; possible D gene TRBD1, 6 bases. Germline V gives CDR1 SGHVS, CDR2 FNYEAQ. V was shortened by 1 base and J by 1 base, with 10 bases between the two germline ends. The CDR3 spans 16 residues. This CDR3 reads CASSLVATGNTGELFF. For the CDR3, the DNA is TGTGCCAGCAGCTTAGTCGCGACAGGGAACACCGGGGAGCTGTTTTTT. The full variable domain, rest sourced from reference TRBV7-6 and TRBJ2-2, is GAGVSQSPRYKVTKRGQDVALRCDPISGHVSLYWYRQALGQGPEFLTYFNYEAQQDKSGLPNDRFSAERPEGSISTLTIQRTEQRDSAMYRCASSLVATGNTGELFFGEGSRLTVL.

This clone was recorded only once. The chain couples TRBV9 to TRBJ1-3; possibly TRBD1 for D (6 bases). V was cut by 6 bases and J by 4 bases, with 14 bases left in between. The CDR3 contains 14 residues. Germline loops: CDR1 SGDLS, CDR2 YYNGEE. CDR3 residues: CASTSGAAGNTIYF. In DNA form, the CDR3 reads TGTGCCAGCACTTCGGGGGCGGCGGGAAACACCATATATTTT. Full variable domain (remainder filled in from reference TRBV9 and TRBJ1-3): DSGVTQTPKHLITATGQRVTLRCSPRSGDLSVYWYQQSLDQGLQFLIQYYNGEERAKGNILERFSAQQFPDLHSELNLSSLELGDSALYFCASTSGAAGNTIYFGEGSWLTVV.

The CDR3 reads CASSPPTRRVNNEQFF. CDR3 sequence (DNA): TGTGCCAGCAGTCCGCCGACTAGAAGGGTAAACAATGAGCAGTTCTTC. The gene calls are TRBV6-6 and TRBJ2-1; maybe TRBD2 (6 bases). V lost 5 bases to trimming and J lost 5 bases, with 19 bases between them. The CDR3 length is 16 residues. Germline lookup yields CDR1 MNHNY and CDR2 SVGAGI (reference sequence).

The rearrangement joins TRBV29-1 to TRBJ2-7; no reliable D call. V lost 5 bases to trimming and J lost 2 bases, with 16 bases between them. The germline V gene encodes CDR1 SQVTM and CDR2 ANQGSEA. The CDR3 sequence is 14 residues long. As DNA, the CDR3 is TGCAGCGTTATTAGTATGGCGCTTCCCTACGAGCAGTACTTC. Translating gives CSVISMALPYEQYF.

The genes are TRBV7-3 and TRBJ2-1, with D uncertain. CDR3 length: 14 residues. CDR1 and CDR2 from the germline V gene are SGHTA and FQGTGA. V lost 3 bases to trimming and J lost 5 bases, with 11 bases between them. This CDR3 reads CASSFTPANNEQFF. The DNA of the CDR3 is TGTGCCAGCAGCTTTACTCCAGCCAACAATGAGCAGTTCTTC.

This sequence joins TRBV9 and TRBJ2-1; 8 positions agree with TRBD2. CDR1 and CDR2 from the germline V gene are SGDLS and YYNGEE. The V and J ends lost 0 bases and 5 bases, in that order; junction bases with no gene match: 7. The CDR3 is made up of 16 amino acids. The CDR3 nucleotides read TGTGCCAGCAGCGTAGACCTTTCGGGAGGGGACAATGAGCAGTTCTTC. It codes for CASSVDLSGGDNEQFF.

V is TRBV18 and J is TRBJ2-7; TRBD2 aligns across 7 bases. V lost 4 bases and J lost 5; bases outside the gene matches: 5. The germline CDR1 and CDR2 sequences are KGHSH and LQKENI. The CDR3 contains 13 residues. The CDR3 loop is CASSQEGRDEQYF. CDR3 nucleotides: TGTGCCAGCTCACAGGAGGGGAGGGACGAGCAGTACTTC.

The chain links TRBV13 to TRBJ1-2; D possibly corresponds to TRBD1 (6 bases). This CDR3 spans 16 amino acids. Germline V gene lookup returns CDR1 PRHDT and CDR2 FYEKMQ (reference sequence). The ends were cut back, 7 bases at V and 3 bases at J, with 21 bases in the middle. Here the CDR3 reads CASKLGGATPYYGYTF. The CDR3 DNA sequence: TGTGCCAGCAAGTTGGGGGGCGCTACCCCCTACTATGGCTACACCTTC.